The clone carrying this T cell receptor (beta chain) was observed a handful of times. A second PCR, run for roughly 7 to 11 cycles, used a sample-barcoded 5' primer plus a J-beta primer mix. TCRdb re-derived calls from the 5' RACE reads in MiXCR, one entry per CDR3 protein. The top ten hold around an eighth of the sample, which has about 650,000 distinct CDR3 sequences, 40% to 65% seen once. The entry originates in a study of blood T cells in healthy people across ages. The V gene lost 3 bases and the J gene lost 0 bases, with 12 bases spanning the gap. The germline V gene encodes CDR1 KGHDR and CDR2 SFDVKD. The CDR3 totals 16 residues.

Sequenced material: blood. The V gene is TRBV24-1, the J gene TRBJ2-3; D call uncertain. The receptor comes from a woman over 75 in good health. The CDR3 region is CATSDPDPRSTDTQYF. The CDR3 bases are TGTGCCACCAGTGATCCAGACCCCCGGAGCACAGATACGCAGTATTTT.